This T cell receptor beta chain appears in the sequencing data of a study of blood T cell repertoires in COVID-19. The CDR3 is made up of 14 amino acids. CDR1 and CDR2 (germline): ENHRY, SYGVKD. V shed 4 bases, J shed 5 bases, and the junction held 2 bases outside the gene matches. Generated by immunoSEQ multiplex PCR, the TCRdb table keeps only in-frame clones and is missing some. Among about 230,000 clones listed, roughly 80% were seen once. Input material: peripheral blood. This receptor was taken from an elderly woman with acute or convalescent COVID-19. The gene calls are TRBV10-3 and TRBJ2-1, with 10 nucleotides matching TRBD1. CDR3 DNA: TGTGCCATCAGTGGTGGGACAGGGGACAATGAGCAGTTCTTC. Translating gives CAISGGTGDNEQFF.